Each of the 3 T cell receptor beta chains below was sequenced from the same sample in a study of preoperative IRX-2 immunotherapy in early breast cancer. Treatment specified: preoperative locoregional IRX-2 cytokine immunotherapy. Measured with immunoSEQ multiplex PCR; TCRdb has only the in-frame clones, and not every one. The repertoire holds tens of thousands of clones, with 75% to 85% as singletons. This specimen was lymph node tissue, taken after IRX-2 immunotherapy. All receptors come from a human donor with breast cancer.

The V and J genes are TRBV11-3 and TRBJ1-2, with D uncertain. CDR1 and CDR2 (germline): SGHNT, YENEEA. Between the trimmed V and J ends, which lost 5 bases and 3 bases, there was a span of 13 bases. CDR3 length equals 14 residues. CDR3 loop: CASSNPSDYYGYTF. The CDR3 DNA reads as TGTGCCAGCAGCAATCCCAGTGATTACTATGGCTACACCTTC. Full variable domain (remainder filled in from reference TRBV11-3 and TRBJ1-2): EAGVVQSPRYKIIEKKQPVAFWCNPISGHNTLYWYLQNLGQGPELLIRYENEEAVDDSQLPKDRFSAERLKGVDSTLKIQPAELGDSAVYLCASSNPSDYYGYTFGSGTRLTVV.

The chain joins TRBV11-3 to TRBJ2-7, with 7 bases matching TRBD2. J was trimmed by 4 bases and V by 1 base; bases with no gene match: 7. The CDR3 has 15 amino acids. In germline, CDR1 is SGHNT, CDR2 YENEEA. The chain's CDR3 is CASSLGAAGSYEQYF. The DNA of the CDR3 is TGTGCCAGCAGCTTAGGGGCAGCGGGGTCATACGAGCAGTACTTC.

V is TRBV5-1 and J is TRBJ2-4, with D hard to call. The V gene's germline CDR1 is SGHRS and CDR2 YFSETQ. Trimming took off 4 bases at V and 3 bases at J, with 17 bases between the two ends. This CDR3 contains 16 residues. The CDR3 region is CASSITVDVGKNIQYF. The CDR3 DNA sequence: TGCGCCAGCAGCATTACAGTAGATGTGGGCAAAAACATTCAGTACTTC.